This entry is about one T cell receptor beta chain. V gave up 0 bases and J gave up 3 bases, with 16 bases separating them. Germline-derived CDR1 and CDR2 are SGHKS and YYEKEE (reference sequence). This CDR3 has 16 residues. This sample is part of a study of T cell responses to AZD1222 COVID-19 vaccine. Using immunoSEQ multiplex PCR, the repertoire was profiled, and TCRdb retains in-frame clones only, with some absent. The sample gives 250,000 to 300,000 clones, 94% of which show up once; roughly 0.5% is in the top ten. The sample was peripheral blood, taken 28 days after the second AZD1222 dose. The TCR comes from an adult who received the AZD1222 COVID-19 vaccine. The chain recombines TRBV5-5 with TRBJ2-7; possible D gene TRBD2, 6 bases. In DNA form, the CDR3 reads TGTGCCAGCAGCTTGGCCGGTAGTCCCGGGGGCTACGAGCAGTACTTC. Amino acid sequence: CASSLAGSPGGYEQYF.